This TCR beta chain was sequenced for a study of blood T cell repertoires in COVID-19. Study summary: Nucleic acid was either cDNA or gDNA, and it came from T cells, B-cell-depleted T cells, or PBMCs.

This clone occurred a few times. Clones were read by immunoSEQ multiplex PCR, and TCRdb kept only the in-frame ones, dropping some. The sample records 250,000 to 350,000 clones, 80% to 90% being singletons. V was clipped by 2 bases and J by 3 bases, with 11 bases between them. The length of the CDR3 is 14 residues. Germline loops: CDR1 SQVTM, CDR2 ANQGSEA. Participant ages covered about 18 to 95 years across around 22 US areas. Participant reports of clinical history set cohort assignment. The recovered donors of Cohort 3 showed two negative PCRs, clearance, or symptom resolution. The sequence derives from a woman younger than 35 who had recovered from COVID-19. The rearrangement uses TRBV29-1 and TRBJ1-5, with a weak D call TRBD1 (6 bases). The sample was PBMCs or T cells enriched from blood (not recorded which). DNA of the CDR3: TGCAGCGTTGAATGGACAGAATTCAATCAGCCCCAGCATTTT. It yields the protein CSVEWTEFNQPQHF.